The T cell receptor beta chain under discussion was sequenced for a study of low-dose radiotherapy and immunotherapy resistance in tumors. Study as a whole: With fractions of 0.5 Gy given every 2 weeks, Cohort 1 accumulated a total of 6.5 Gy. On an every-two-weeks schedule, patients received intravenous nivolumab 240 mg, along with ipilimumab 1 mg/kg every six weeks. Each patient took aspirin at a dose of 300 mg by mouth once daily over the course of four cycles, with dosing beginning on cycle 1 day 1.

Time point described: after trial treatment. Treatment meaning: LDRT plus nivolumab, ipilimumab, low-dose cyclophosphamide and aspirin (RACIN trial). TRAV and TRBV primers primed cDNA for both TCRalpha and TCRbeta. TCR amplification ran approximately 22 PCR cycles using constant-region and V-primer adapter primers. TCRdb passed the reads through MiXCR, listing each CDR3 protein once. The table includes about 30,000 distinct CDR3 sequences, under 55% detected once. V was clipped by 7 bases and J by 6 bases; unmatched bases: 10. The CDR3 totals 14 residues. The germline CDR1 and CDR2 sequences are SQVTM and ANQGSEA.

The sequencing here drew on PBMCs, taken after low-dose radiotherapy plus immunotherapy. The origin of this receptor is a male donor with gallbladder cancer. The chain uses TRBV29-1 and TRBJ2-1, with 9 bases identical to TRBD2. The CDR3 coding sequence is TGCAGCGGAAGGCGGGGGGGCGAAACCAATGAGCAGTTCTTC. It specifies CSGRRGGETNEQFF.